This TCR beta chain was documented in a study of Graves' ophthalmopathy and Graves' hyperthyroidism. Study-wide findings and caveats: A model built from 13 signatures distinguished ophthalmopathy from stable hyperthyroidism with 85% to 90% sensitivity and 70% to 84% specificity.

Comment on this clonotype: Antigen specificity is unknown.

CDR3 regions of TCR beta were amplified from RNA transcripts. Second-round multiplex PCR came after a first-round RT-PCR that employed HTBI primers. TCRdb processed the multiplex PCR reads anew with MiXCR; each CDR3 protein has one entry. This sample has 210,000 or so distinct CDR3 sequences, with around 28% found just once. V lost 3 bases and J lost 4, with 9 bases in between. The CDR3 contains 13 residues. No donor had other autoimmune disease, uncontrolled infection, pregnancy or lactation. Establishment of the diagnosis relied upon clinical symptoms, serum thyroxine, TRAb, thyroid ultrasound and orbital computed tomography. It was from under 13 ml of fresh peripheral blood that the PBMCs came.

The sequence was obtained from a man aged 45-65 years with Graves' ophthalmopathy. The chain employs TRBV12-3 or TRBV12-4 and TRBJ1-2, with D possibly matching TRBD1 (6 bases). Specimen: peripheral blood. The CDR3 sequence is CASSFGQSYGYTF. CDR3 sequence (DNA): TGTGCCAGCAGTTTTGGACAGTCCTATGGCTACACCTTC.